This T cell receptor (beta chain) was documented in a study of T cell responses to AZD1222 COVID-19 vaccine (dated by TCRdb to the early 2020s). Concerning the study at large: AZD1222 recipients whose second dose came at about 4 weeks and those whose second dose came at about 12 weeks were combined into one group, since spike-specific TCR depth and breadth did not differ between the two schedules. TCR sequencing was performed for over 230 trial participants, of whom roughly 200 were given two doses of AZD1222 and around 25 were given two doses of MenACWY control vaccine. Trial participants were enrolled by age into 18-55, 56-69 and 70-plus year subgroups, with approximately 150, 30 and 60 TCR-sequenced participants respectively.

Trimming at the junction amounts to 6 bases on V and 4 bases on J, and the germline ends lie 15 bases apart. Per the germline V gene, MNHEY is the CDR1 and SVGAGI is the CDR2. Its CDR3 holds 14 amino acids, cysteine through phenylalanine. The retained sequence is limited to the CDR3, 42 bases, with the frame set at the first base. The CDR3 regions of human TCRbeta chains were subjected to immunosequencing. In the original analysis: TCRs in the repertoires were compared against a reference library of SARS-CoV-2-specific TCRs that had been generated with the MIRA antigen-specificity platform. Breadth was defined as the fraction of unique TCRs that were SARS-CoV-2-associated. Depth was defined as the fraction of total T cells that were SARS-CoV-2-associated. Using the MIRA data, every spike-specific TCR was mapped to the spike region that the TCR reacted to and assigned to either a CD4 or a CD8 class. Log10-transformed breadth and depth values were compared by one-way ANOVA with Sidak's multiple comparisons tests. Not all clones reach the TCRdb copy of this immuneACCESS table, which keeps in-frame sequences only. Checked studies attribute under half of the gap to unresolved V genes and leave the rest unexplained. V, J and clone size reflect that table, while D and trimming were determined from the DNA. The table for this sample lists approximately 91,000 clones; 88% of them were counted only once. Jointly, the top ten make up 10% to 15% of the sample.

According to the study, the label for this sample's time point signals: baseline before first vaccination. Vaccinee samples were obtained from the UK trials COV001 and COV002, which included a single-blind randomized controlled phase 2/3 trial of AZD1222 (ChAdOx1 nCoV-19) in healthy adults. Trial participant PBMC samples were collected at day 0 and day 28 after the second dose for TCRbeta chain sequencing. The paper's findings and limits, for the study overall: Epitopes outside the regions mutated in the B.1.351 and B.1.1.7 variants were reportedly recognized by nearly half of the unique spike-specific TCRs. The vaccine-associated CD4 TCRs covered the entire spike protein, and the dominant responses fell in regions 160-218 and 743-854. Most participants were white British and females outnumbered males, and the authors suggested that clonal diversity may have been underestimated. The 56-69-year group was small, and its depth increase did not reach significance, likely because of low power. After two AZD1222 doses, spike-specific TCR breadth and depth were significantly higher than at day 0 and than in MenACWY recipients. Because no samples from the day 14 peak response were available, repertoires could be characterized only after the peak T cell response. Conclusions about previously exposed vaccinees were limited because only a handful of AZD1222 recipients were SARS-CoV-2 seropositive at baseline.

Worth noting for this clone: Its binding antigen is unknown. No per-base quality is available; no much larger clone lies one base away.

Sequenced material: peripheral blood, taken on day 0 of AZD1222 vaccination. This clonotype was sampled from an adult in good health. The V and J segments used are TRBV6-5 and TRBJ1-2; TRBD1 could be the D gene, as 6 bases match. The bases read TGTGCCAGCAGCGTTGTCAGGGGTGGCTATGGCTACACCTTC. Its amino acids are CASSVVRGGYGYTF.